The 17 T cell receptor beta chains below were found in one sample sequenced in a study of T cells in localized non-small cell lung cancer. The method was immunoSEQ multiplex PCR; TCRdb's version includes in-frame clones alone and lacks a portion of them. The sample has more than 1,500 clones, 15% to 20% seen once. Sequenced here: normal lung tissue next to the tumor, sampled before any cancer treatment. All receptors come from an older female donor with stage I lung adenocarcinoma.

This clone is judged hyperexpanded (1% or more). This chain connects TRBV6-8 to TRBJ1-2, with D possibly TRBD1 on 6 matching bases. Germline V gene lookup returns CDR1 MNHGY and CDR2 SAAAGT. V gave up 6 bases and J gave up 0 bases, with 11 bases separating them. The CDR3 has 14 residues. The CDR3 DNA is TGTGCCAGCAGGCCTGGACAGTCTAACTATGGCTACACCTTC. As protein: CASRPGQSNYGYTF.

The rearrangement joins TRBV18 to TRBJ2-5, with D uncertain. The CDR3 spans 13 residues. With 3 bases removed from V and 0 bases from J, the gap between germline ends came to 5 bases. In germline, CDR1 is KGHSH, CDR2 LQKENI. The CDR3 protein is CASSPGYQETQYF. As DNA, the CDR3 is TGTGCCAGCTCACCCGGCTACCAAGAGACCCAGTACTTC.

CDR3 nucleotides: TGCAGCGTTGAAGAACAGCCCCAAGAGACCCAGTACTTC. Amino acids: CSVEEQPQETQYF. This sequence joins TRBV29-1 and TRBJ2-5; D unresolved. From germline, CDR1 is SQVTM and CDR2 ANQGSEA. The CDR3 loop spans 13 amino acids. Trimming removed 0 bases at V and 1 base at J, with 6 bases between.

In this sample, this clone is medium-sized. The chain couples TRBV9 to TRBJ1-2; D is undetermined. CDR3 size: 14 residues. V was shortened by 5 bases and J by 5 bases, with 16 bases between the two germline ends. Germline V gives CDR1 SGDLS, CDR2 YYNGEE. The CDR3 coding sequence is TGTGCCAGCAGTGGGGAAGCAGGAGCTTATGGCTACACCTTC. Its protein is CASSGEAGAYGYTF.

The chain employs TRBV29-1 and TRBJ2-1; 13 bases fit TRBD2. Germline assignment: CDR1 SQVTM and CDR2 ANQGSEA. The CDR3 has 15 residues. V was clipped by 7 bases and J by 9 bases; unmatched bases: 12. The CDR3 sequence is CSAAQLAGGLSEQFF. The CDR3 DNA follows: TGCAGCGCTGCCCAACTAGCGGGGGGGCTGAGTGAGCAGTTCTTC.

This clone counts as medium-sized (0.01 to 0.1%). The sample has other DNA sequences that encode this CDR3 too. The chain joins TRBV6-8 to TRBJ1-4; 8 bases map to TRBD1. Per germline, CDR1 MNHGY and CDR2 SAAAGT. This CDR3 is built from 15 residues. Trimming cost V 2 bases and J 5 bases; bases outside gene matches: 4. The CDR3 DNA sequence: TGTGCCAGCAGTTACACGACAGGGGAAAATGAAAAACTGTTTTTT. This sequence encodes CASSYTTGENEKLFF.

In this sample, this clone is medium-sized. J is TRBJ1-2 and V is TRBV7-2; tentative D call: TRBD1 (5 bases). Germline V gene sequence: CDR1 SGHTA, CDR2 FQGNSA. The CDR3 loop spans 13 amino acids. The ends were cut back, 9 bases at V and 5 bases at J, with 16 bases in the middle. The CDR3 DNA reads as TGTGCCAGAAGCCGCAGGGAGGAGTATGGCTACACCTTC. This codes for CARSRREEYGYTF.

This clone has only a few counts. The chain combines TRBV6-8 with TRBJ2-3, with 8 positions matching TRBD1. Trimming took 5 bases from V and 6 from J; bases not matched to a gene: 7. Germline V gene sequence: CDR1 MNHGY, CDR2 SAAAGT. CDR3 length equals 14 residues. The chain's CDR3 is CASSVQGAPDTQYF. DNA of the CDR3: TGTGCCAGCAGTGTGCAGGGGGCTCCGGATACGCAGTATTTT.

This clone is medium-sized. This chain uses TRBV11-3 with TRBJ2-2; D may be TRBD1 or TRBD2 (5 bases each). CDR3 length: 16 residues. Trimming left V 3 bases short and J 5 bases short, with 16 bases between. Looked up from germline, CDR1 is SGHNT and CDR2 is YENEEA. The CDR3 nucleotides read TGTGCCAGCAGCTTGCACGCGAGGGGCAGGACCGGGGAGCTGTTTTTT. Protein product: CASSLHARGRTGELFF.

This clone was observed a handful of times. The chain is built from TRBV11-3 and TRBJ2-2, with D possibly TRBD2 on 6 matching bases. V gave up 5 bases and J gave up 5 bases, with 18 bases separating them. This CDR3 has 16 amino acids. In germline, CDR1 is SGHNT, CDR2 YENEEA. The CDR3 nucleotides read TGTGCCAGCAGCCCGACGCTGTGGGGGGAAACCGGGGAGCTGTTTTTT. Its translation is CASSPTLWGETGELFF.

In this sample, this clone turned up a few times. The gene calls are TRBV6-8 and TRBJ2-7, with 11 bases that match TRBD1. CDR3 length equals 15 residues. V lost 6 bases to trimming and J lost 2 bases; unmatched junction nucleotides: 6. The germline CDR1 and CDR2 sequences are MNHGY and SAAAGT. In DNA form, the CDR3 reads TGTGCCAGCAGGGACCAGGACAGGGGGCCCTACGAGCAGTACTTC. Translating it yields CASRDQDRGPYEQYF.

This clone was seen a handful of times. V usage is TRBV18 and J usage is TRBJ2-6; D perhaps matches TRBD1 (5 bases). Germline assignment: CDR1 KGHSH and CDR2 LQKENI. The V end lost 1 base, the J end lost 0 bases, and 13 bases lay between the germline ends. There are 18 residues in the CDR3. The CDR3 reads CASSPLLTVHSGANVLTF. CDR3 DNA sequence: TGTGCCAGCTCACCACTATTGACAGTCCACTCTGGGGCCAACGTCCTGACTTTC. The complete variable domain, with remaining parts taken from reference TRBV18 and TRBJ2-6, reads NAGVMQNPRHLVRRRGQEARLRCSPMKGHSHVYWYRQLPEEGLKFMVYLQKENIIDESGMPKERFSAEFPKEGPSILRIQQVVRGDSAAYFCASSPLLTVHSGANVLTFGAGSRLTVL.

The chain carries TRBV5-1 and TRBJ2-5; D tentatively reads TRBD1 or TRBD2 (5 bases each). This CDR3 has 15 amino acids. The V gene's germline CDR1 is SGHRS and CDR2 YFSETQ. Trimming shortened V by 0 bases and J by 5 bases, and 14 bases separated the two germline ends. This CDR3 is CASSLEPGTGETQYF. The CDR3 DNA is TGCGCCAGCAGCTTGGAACCGGGGACGGGGGAGACCCAGTACTTC.

In its sample, this clone ranks as medium-sized. The rearrangement joins TRBV11-3 to TRBJ2-5; a possible D gene is TRBD1 (6 bases). This CDR3 contains 14 residues. From germline, CDR1 is SGHNT and CDR2 YENEEA. V dropped 3 bases and J dropped 1 base, with 9 bases sitting between them. The CDR3 nucleotides are TGTGCCAGCAGCTTTCGGGACACCCAAGAGACCCAGTACTTC. This translates into CASSFRDTQETQYF.

J is TRBJ2-1 and V is TRBV6-8, with TRBD2 matching over 8 bases. The germline gives CDR1 MNHGY, CDR2 SAAAGT. J lost 8 bases, V lost 2 bases, and 17 bases had no gene match. The CDR3 loop spans 18 amino acids. The chain's CDR3 is CASSYQSAFGGGQDEQFF. The CDR3 DNA follows: TGTGCCAGCAGTTACCAATCAGCCTTTGGCGGGGGGCAGGATGAGCAGTTCTTC.

This clone was observed a few times. The rearrangement joins TRBV5-1 to TRBJ2-5; weak D call: TRBD1 (5 bases). Trimming took 0 bases from V and 2 from J, leaving 11 bases between them. Germline V CDR1 and CDR2: SGHRS, YFSETQ. The CDR3 is made up of 15 amino acids. CDR3 sequence: CASSLVQDSQETQYF. In nucleotides, the CDR3 is TGCGCCAGCAGCTTGGTTCAAGACAGTCAAGAGACCCAGTACTTC.

This clone ranks as medium-sized. The rearrangement uses TRBV11-3 and TRBJ2-3; 8 bases are a match to TRBD2. CDR1 SGHNT and CDR2 YENEEA come from the germline V gene. The CDR3 extends over 15 amino acids. The V and J ends lost 3 bases and 5 bases, in that order; junction bases with no gene match: 7. In DNA, the CDR3 is TGTGCCAGCAGCTTGTACGGGGGGGCAGGAGATACGCAGTATTTT. This codes for CASSLYGGAGDTQYF.